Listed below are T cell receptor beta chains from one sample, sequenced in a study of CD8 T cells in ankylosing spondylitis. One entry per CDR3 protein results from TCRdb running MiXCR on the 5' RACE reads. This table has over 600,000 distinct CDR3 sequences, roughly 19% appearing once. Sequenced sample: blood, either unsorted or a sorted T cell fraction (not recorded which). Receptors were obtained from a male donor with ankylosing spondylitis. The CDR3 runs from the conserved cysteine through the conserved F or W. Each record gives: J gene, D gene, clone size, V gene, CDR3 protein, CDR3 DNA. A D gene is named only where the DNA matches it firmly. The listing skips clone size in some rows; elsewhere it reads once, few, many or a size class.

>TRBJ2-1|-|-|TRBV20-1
CSASPRASAKDNEQFF
TGCAGTGCTAGTCCCAGGGCCAGCGCAAAAGACAATGAGCAGTTCTTC
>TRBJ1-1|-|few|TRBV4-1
CASSQGRMNTEAFF
TGCGCCAGCAGCCAAGGAAGAATGAACACTGAAGCTTTCTTT
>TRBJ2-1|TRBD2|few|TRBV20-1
CSARPTSGGNNEQFF
TGCAGTGCTAGACCGACTAGCGGGGGGAACAATGAGCAGTTCTTC
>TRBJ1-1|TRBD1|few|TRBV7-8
CASSPRRDSLNTEAFF
TGTGCCAGCAGCCCCCGACGGGACAGCTTGAACACTGAAGCTTTCTTT
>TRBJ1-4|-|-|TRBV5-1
CASSLSETGKLFF
TGCGCCAGCAGCTTGTCGGAAACGGGGAAACTGTTTTTT
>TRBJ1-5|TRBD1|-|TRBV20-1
CSASTGTGANQPQHF
TGCAGTGCTTCCACCGGGACAGGGGCAAATCAGCCCCAGCATTTT
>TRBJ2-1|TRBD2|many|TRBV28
CASSLTTSGSHNEQFF
TGTGCCAGCAGTCTAACGACTAGCGGGAGTCACAATGAGCAGTTCTTC
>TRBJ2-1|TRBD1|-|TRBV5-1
CASNYGTGVYNEQFF
TGCGCCAGCAACTACGGGACAGGGGTTTACAATGAGCAGTTCTTC
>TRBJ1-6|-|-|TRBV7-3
CASSLGPGSNSPLHF
TGTGCCAGCAGCTTAGGACCGGGCAGTAATTCACCCCTCCACTTT
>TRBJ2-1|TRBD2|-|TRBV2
CASKGAGEYNEQFF
TGTGCCAGCAAGGGAGCGGGGGAGTACAATGAGCAGTTCTTC
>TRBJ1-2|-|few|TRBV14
CASSQDFGSAYGF
TGTGCCAGCAGCCAAGACTTCGGCAGTGCCTACGGTTTC
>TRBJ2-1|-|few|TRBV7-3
CASSLLVLGNEQFF
TGTGCCAGCAGCTTACTAGTGTTGGGCAATGAGCAGTTCTTC
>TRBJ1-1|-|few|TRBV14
CASSQNRLEAFF
TGTGCCAGCAGCCAAAACAGACTTGAAGCTTTCTTT